Listed here are 19 T cell receptor beta chains from one sample, sequenced in a study of T cell changes during pregnancy in multiple sclerosis. Assay: immunoSEQ multiplex PCR; the TCRdb copy retains only in-frame clones and omits some. The sample has some 79,000 clones, about 90% seen once. Material: CD4+ T cells from peripheral blood mononuclear cells, obtained in the second trimester of pregnancy. These TCRs come from a female donor with multiple sclerosis, enrolled in a pregnancy study.

This sequence joins TRBV6-1 and TRBJ1-1; 7 bases agree with TRBD1. Germline values: CDR1 MNHNS, CDR2 SASEGT. V dropped 7 bases and J dropped 8; count of bases not matched to a gene: 7. The CDR3 consists of 12 residues. CDR3 in amino acids: CASILEGAEAFF. In DNA form, the CDR3 reads TGTGCCAGCATCCTCGAGGGGGCCGAAGCTTTCTTT.

V gene TRBV7-7 combines with J gene TRBJ2-1; 7 nucleotides line up with TRBD1. The germline CDR1 and CDR2 sequences are SSHAT and FNYEAQ (reference sequence). The CDR3 has 13 residues. V lost 5 bases to trimming and J lost 5 bases; unmatched junction nucleotides: 3. The CDR3 region is CASSPGQHNEQFF. CDR3 nucleotide sequence: TGTGCCAGCAGCCCGGGACAGCACAATGAGCAGTTCTTC.

The chain carries TRBV10-1 and TRBJ2-3, with 11 positions matching TRBD2. The V segment lost 11 bases and the J segment 5 bases; nucleotides outside the gene matches: 9. Germline assignment: CDR1 WNHNN and CDR2 SYGVQD (reference sequence). The CDR3 has 14 residues. In nucleotides, the CDR3 is TGCGCCGGCACGGTGACTAGCGGGGAAGATACGCAGTATTTT. Protein product: CAGTVTSGEDTQYF.

The CDR3 sequence is CASTNRGTYEQYF. For the CDR3, the DNA is TGCGCCAGCACGAACAGGGGGACCTACGAGCAGTACTTC. The V gene is TRBV5-1, the J gene TRBJ2-7; 8 bases line up with TRBD1. The trim removed 6 bases at V and 2 bases at J, leaving 4 bases unmatched. The CDR3 totals 13 residues. Germline V gene sequence: CDR1 SGHRS, CDR2 YFSETQ.

The CDR3 DNA reads as TGTGCCAGCAGTCCTTCAGGGGCCCAAGAGACCCAGTACTTC. The encoded protein is CASSPSGAQETQYF. The chain combines TRBV28 with TRBJ2-5; tentative D call: TRBD1 (6 bases). Germline CDR1 is MDHEN and CDR2 is SYDVKM. This CDR3 spans 14 amino acids. V lost 5 bases and J lost 1, with 11 bases in between.

The sample holds one count of this clone. The gene calls are TRBV7-2 and TRBJ2-7, with D unresolved. CDR1 and CDR2 (germline): SGHTA, FQGNSA. V was trimmed by 0 bases and J by 2 bases, leaving 11 bases between them. The CDR3 length is 15 residues. CDR3 DNA sequence: TGTGCCAGCAGCTTAGCGTATGGCGGAGCCTACGAGCAGTACTTC. This sequence encodes CASSLAYGGAYEQYF. Filled out from reference TRBV7-2 and TRBJ2-7, the complete variable domain reads GAGVSQSPSNKVTEKGKDVELRCDPISGHTALYWYRQSLGQGLEFLIYFQGNSAPDKSGLPSDRFSAERTGGSVSTLTIQRTQQEDSAVYLCASSLAYGGAYEQYFGPGTRLTVT.

The chain is built from TRBV18 and TRBJ1-3, with D possibly being TRBD1 (6 bases). There are 15 residues in the CDR3. Trimming removed 3 bases at V and 4 bases at J, with 13 bases between. From germline, CDR1 is KGHSH and CDR2 LQKENI. Here the CDR3 reads CASSPQGLYGNTIYF. CDR3 in DNA: TGTGCCAGCTCACCGCAGGGGTTGTACGGAAACACCATATATTTT.

V is TRBV9 and J is TRBJ2-3; D is perhaps TRBD2 (5 bases). Trimming took 1 base from V and 1 from J, leaving 10 bases between them. This CDR3 has 15 residues. Looked up from germline, CDR1 is SGDLS and CDR2 is YYNGEE. CDR3 loop: CASSVTGYGTDTQYF. The CDR3 DNA reads as TGTGCCAGCAGCGTAACGGGGTACGGCACAGATACGCAGTATTTT. Complete variable domain (other parts from reference TRBV9 and TRBJ2-3): DSGVTQTPKHLITATGQRVTLRCSPRSGDLSVYWYQQSLDQGLQFLIQYYNGEERAKGNILERFSAQQFPDLHSELNLSSLELGDSALYFCASSVTGYGTDTQYFGPGTRLTVL.

The rearrangement links TRBV11-3 to TRBJ2-1, with D perhaps TRBD1 (5 bases). The CDR3 length is 15 residues. The V end lost 1 base, the J end lost 0 bases, and 7 bases lay between the germline ends. The germline gives CDR1 SGHNT, CDR2 YENEEA. This CDR3 is CASSLGDSSYNEQFF. Written as DNA, the CDR3 is TGTGCCAGCAGCTTAGGTGACAGCTCCTACAATGAGCAGTTCTTC.

The rearrangement joins TRBV6-1 to TRBJ2-7; possible D gene TRBD2, 5 bases. The CDR3 has 16 amino acids. Germline V gene lookup returns CDR1 MNHNS and CDR2 SASEGT. V lost 3 bases and J lost 0, with 15 bases in between. The CDR3 sequence is CASSDLGLIPSYEQYF. In DNA, the CDR3 is TGTGCCAGCAGTGACCTTGGACTGATACCCTCCTACGAGCAGTACTTC.

The J gene is TRBJ1-4, the V gene TRBV19; 7 nucleotides align to TRBD1. Germline V lookup: CDR1 LNHDA, CDR2 SQIVND (reference sequence). The V and J ends lost 5 bases and 4 bases, in that order; junction bases with no gene match: 7. The CDR3 is 15 amino acids. The CDR3 spells CASSPRPGGNEKLFF. The CDR3 DNA is TGTGCCAGTAGTCCCCGGCCAGGGGGTAATGAAAAACTGTTTTTT. The variable domain in full, completed from reference TRBV19 and TRBJ1-4, reads DGGITQSPKYLFRKEGQNVTLSCEQNLNHDAMYWYRQDPGQGLRLIYYSQIVNDFQKGDIAEGYSVSREKKESFPLTVTSAQKNPTAFYLCASSPRPGGNEKLFFGSGTQLSVL.

The V and J genes are TRBV29-1 and TRBJ2-7, with D maybe TRBD2 (6 bases). CDR1 SQVTM and CDR2 ANQGSEA come from the germline V gene. There are 12 residues in the CDR3. V was shortened by 7 bases and J by 1 base, with 11 bases between the two germline ends. In DNA form, the CDR3 reads TGCAGCGCCAGGGAGGTTTCCTACGAGCAGTACTTC. It encodes CSAREVSYEQYF.

In its sample, this clone was seen once. At the DNA level, this CDR3 is encoded by other sequences in the same sample as well. The gene calls are TRBV2 and TRBJ1-6; perhaps TRBD1 as D (5 bases). Germline CDR1 SNHLY, CDR2 FYNNEI. The CDR3 loop spans 16 amino acids. V gave up 6 bases and J gave up 14 bases, with 26 bases separating them. CDR3 residues: CASSALVGGTLRTLHF. In nucleotides, the CDR3 is TGTGCCAGCAGCGCGTTGGTCGGGGGGACCCTAAGAACCCTCCACTTT. The full variable domain, its missing parts supplied by reference TRBV2 and TRBJ1-6, is EPEVTQTPSHQVTQMGQEVILRCVPISNHLYFYWYRQILGQKVEFLVSFYNNEISEKSEIFDDQFSVERPDGSNFTLKIRSTKLEDSAMYFCASSALVGGTLRTLHFGNGTRLTVT.

This chain connects TRBV29-1 to TRBJ1-1, with D hard to call. Germline CDR1 reads SQVTM; CDR2 reads ANQGSEA. The V end was cut by 6 bases, the J end by 3 bases, with 8 bases between. The CDR3 runs to 11 residues. The DNA of the CDR3 is TGCAGCGTCGGAGAGTACACTGAAGCTTTCTTT. Amino acids: CSVGEYTEAFF.

This clone was recorded once. This chain links TRBV5-4 with TRBJ2-3, with 11 bases lining up with TRBD2. With 2 bases clipped from V and 4 bases from J, the junction kept 3 bases outside the gene matches. Germline-derived CDR1 and CDR2 are SGHNT and YYREEE (reference sequence). CDR3 length: 15 residues. The CDR3 DNA reads TGTGCCAGCAGCTTTACTAGCGGGGGTGCAGATACGCAGTATTTT. Translated, it gives CASSFTSGGADTQYF. Full variable domain (missing parts from reference TRBV5-4 and TRBJ2-3): ETGVTQSPTHLIKTRGQQVTLRCSSQSGHNTVSWYQQALGQGPQFIFQYYREEENGRGNFPPRFSGLQFPNYSSELNVNALELDDSALYLCASSFTSGGADTQYFGPGTRLTVL.

The rearrangement links TRBV7-2 to TRBJ1-6; 7 bases agree with TRBD1. Germline V gene sequence: CDR1 SGHTA, CDR2 FQGNSA. This CDR3 has 15 amino acids. Unmatched junction bases numbered 6, after V lost 3 bases and J lost 7 bases. CDR3 loop: CASSLQTGLNSPLHF. Written as DNA, the CDR3 is TGTGCCAGCAGCTTGCAGACAGGGCTCAATTCACCCCTCCACTTT.

The rearrangement uses TRBV11-3 and TRBJ2-1; TRBD2 is a possible D gene (7 bases). CDR1 SGHNT and CDR2 YENEEA come from the germline V gene. There are 16 residues in the CDR3. Between the trimmed V and J ends, which lost 2 bases and 6 bases, there was a span of 17 bases. The CDR3 spells CASSLFTGGLSNEQFF. The DNA for the CDR3 is TGTGCCAGCAGCTTATTTACCGGGGGGCTCTCCAATGAGCAGTTCTTC.

V and J are TRBV27 and TRBJ2-3, with 12 bases that match TRBD2. V gave up 5 bases and J gave up 4 bases; unmatched junction bases: 4. The V gene's germline CDR1 is MNHEY and CDR2 SMNVEV (reference sequence). The CDR3 runs to 15 residues. CDR3 region: CASSLTSGGSDTQYF. CDR3 DNA sequence: TGTGCCAGCAGTCTGACTAGCGGGGGCTCAGATACGCAGTATTTT.

This clone was observed a single time. This chain connects TRBV5-6 to TRBJ2-1; 8 nucleotides align to TRBD2. V was clipped by 2 bases and J by 8 bases; unmatched bases: 9. The CDR3 has 15 amino acids. Per germline, CDR1 SGHDT and CDR2 YYEEEE. The DNA of the CDR3 is TGTGCCAGCAGCTTTCTCGGGGGGGGCCAGGATGAGCAGTTCTTC. Translating it yields CASSFLGGGQDEQFF.